This T cell receptor beta chain is from a study of T cells in Graves' hyperthyroidism and ophthalmopathy. Graves' hyperthyroidism was deemed stable given no ophthalmopathy progression within 18 months. V lost 0 bases to trimming and J lost 3 bases; unmatched junction nucleotides: 8. The CDR3 has 15 residues. Looked up from germline, CDR1 is DFQATT and CDR2 is SNEGSKA (reference sequence). TCR beta CDR3 regions were amplified from RNA. A set of HTBI primers served as the primers for a first-round RT-PCR of the TCR CDR3. From the multiplex PCR reads, TCRdb called clonotypes with MiXCR, one entry per CDR3 protein. Here the sample spans a few hundred thousand distinct CDR3 sequences, about a sixth being singletons. This clonotype showed up many times.

Sequencing was carried out using blood. The chain couples TRBV20-1 to TRBJ2-7; 7 nucleotides line up with TRBD2. The TCR sequence derives from a woman under 40 with Graves' hyperthyroidism. CDR3 region: CSAREGGSNYYEQYF. As DNA, the CDR3 is TGCAGTGCTAGAGAGGGGGGGAGCAACTACTACGAGCAGTACTTC.